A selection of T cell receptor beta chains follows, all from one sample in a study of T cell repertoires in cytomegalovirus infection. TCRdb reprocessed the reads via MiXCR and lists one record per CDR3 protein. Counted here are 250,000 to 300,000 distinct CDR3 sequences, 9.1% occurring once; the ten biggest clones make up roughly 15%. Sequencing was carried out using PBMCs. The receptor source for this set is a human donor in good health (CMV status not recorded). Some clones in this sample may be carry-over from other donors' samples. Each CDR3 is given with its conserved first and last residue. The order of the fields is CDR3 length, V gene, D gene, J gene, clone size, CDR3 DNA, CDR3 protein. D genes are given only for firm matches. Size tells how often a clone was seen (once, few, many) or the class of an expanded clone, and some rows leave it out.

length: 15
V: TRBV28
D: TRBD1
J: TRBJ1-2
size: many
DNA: TGTGCCAGCAGAACAGGGGGGTTTGTGCACTATGGCTACACCTTC
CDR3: CASRTGGFVHYGYTF

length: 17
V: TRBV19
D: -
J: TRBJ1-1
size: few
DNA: TGTGCCAGTAGTATCCCAGAAGGGCTCCTCATGAACACTGAAGCTTTCTTT
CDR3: CASSIPEGLLMNTEAFF

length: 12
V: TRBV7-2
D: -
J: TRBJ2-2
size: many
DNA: TGTGCCAGCACCGAGAACACCGGGGAGCTGTTTTTT
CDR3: CASTENTGELFF

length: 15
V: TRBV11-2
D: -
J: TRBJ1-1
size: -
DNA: TGTGCCAGCAGCCTCAGGACAGAGGAGGGCACTGAAGCTTTCTTT
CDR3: CASSLRTEEGTEAFF

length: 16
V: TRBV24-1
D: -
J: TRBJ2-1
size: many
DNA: TGTGCCACCAGTGATCCTACCGGGACGGGCTACAATGAGCAGTTCTTC
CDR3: CATSDPTGTGYNEQFF

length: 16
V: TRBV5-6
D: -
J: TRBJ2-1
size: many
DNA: TGTGCCAGCAGCTTGGACCGGGGGAGCTCCTACAATGAGCAGTTCTTC
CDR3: CASSLDRGSSYNEQFF

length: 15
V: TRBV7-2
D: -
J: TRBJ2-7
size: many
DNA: TGTGCCAGCAGTCCAAGGGGGTTACCCTCCTACGAGCAGTACTTC
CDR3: CASSPRGLPSYEQYF

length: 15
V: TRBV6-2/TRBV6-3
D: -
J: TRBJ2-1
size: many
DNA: TGTGCCAGCCTTAAAGGGACAAGCTCCTACAATGAGCAGTTCTTC
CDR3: CASLKGTSSYNEQFF

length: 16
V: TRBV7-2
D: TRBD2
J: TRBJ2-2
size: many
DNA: TGTGCCAGCAGCCCTTTAGCGGGGGGGCCGGTCGGGGAGCTGTTTTTT
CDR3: CASSPLAGGPVGELFF

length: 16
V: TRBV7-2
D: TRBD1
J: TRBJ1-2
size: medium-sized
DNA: TGTGCCAGCAGCTCACCGAGGGACAGGCCCCTCTATGGCTACACCTTC
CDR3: CASSSPRDRPLYGYTF

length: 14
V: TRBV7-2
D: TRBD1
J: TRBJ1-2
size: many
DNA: TGTGCCAGCAGCTCTGACAGGGGACAGGATGGCTACACCTTC
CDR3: CASSSDRGQDGYTF

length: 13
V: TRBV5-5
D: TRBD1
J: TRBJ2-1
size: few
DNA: TGTGCCAGCAGCCCCCACAGGGGCAATGAGCAGTTCTTC
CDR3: CASSPHRGNEQFF

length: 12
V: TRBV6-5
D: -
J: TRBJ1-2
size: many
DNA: TGTGCCAGCAGTTACAGGGCCGGGGGCTACACCTTC
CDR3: CASSYRAGGYTF

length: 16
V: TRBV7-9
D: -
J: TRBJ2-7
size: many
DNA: TGTGCCAGCAGCTCCATGCCCGGGACGGGCTCGGTCGAGCAGTACTTC
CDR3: CASSSMPGTGSVEQYF

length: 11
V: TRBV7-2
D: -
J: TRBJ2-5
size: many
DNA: TGTGCCAGCAGTGAGGGAGAGACCCAGTACTTC
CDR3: CASSEGETQYF

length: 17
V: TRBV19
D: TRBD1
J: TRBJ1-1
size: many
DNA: TGTGCCAGTAGTACCGGGACAGGAAGGGTCATGAACACTGAAGCTTTCTTT
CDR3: CASSTGTGRVMNTEAFF

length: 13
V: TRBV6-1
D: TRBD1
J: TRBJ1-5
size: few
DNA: TGTGCCAGCCACCGGGACAGCCGGTGGCCCCAGCATTTT
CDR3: CASHRDSRWPQHF

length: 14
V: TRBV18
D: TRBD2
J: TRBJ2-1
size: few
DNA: TGTGCCAGCTCACTGGGACTAGCGGGGATTTTGCAGTTCTTC
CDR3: CASSLGLAGILQFF

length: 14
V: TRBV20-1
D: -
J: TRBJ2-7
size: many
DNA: TGCAGTGCTAGTTTTCAGCGGCGCTCCTACGAGCAGTACTTC
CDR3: CSASFQRRSYEQYF

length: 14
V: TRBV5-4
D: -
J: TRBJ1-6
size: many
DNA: TGTGCCAGCAGTTCAGGGGCCGGGGATTCACCCCTCCACTTT
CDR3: CASSSGAGDSPLHF

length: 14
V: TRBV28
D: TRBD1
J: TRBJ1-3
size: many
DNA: TGTGCCAGCAGCCGTGGGACAGGAGGAAACACCATATATTTT
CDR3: CASSRGTGGNTIYF

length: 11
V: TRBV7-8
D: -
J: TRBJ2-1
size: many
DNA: TGTGCCAGCAGCTTAAAGAGTGAGCAGTTCTTC
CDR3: CASSLKSEQFF

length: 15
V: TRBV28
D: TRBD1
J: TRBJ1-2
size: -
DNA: TGTGCCAGCAGTTCCTTGGCCGGGACAGCTTATGGCTACACCTTC
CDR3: CASSSLAGTAYGYTF

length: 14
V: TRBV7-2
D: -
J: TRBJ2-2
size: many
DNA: TGTGCCAGCCTTCAGGGCGGTCTCACCGGGGAGCTGTTTTTT
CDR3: CASLQGGLTGELFF

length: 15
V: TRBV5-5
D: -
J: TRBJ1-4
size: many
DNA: TGTGCCAGCAGCTTGGTGGCGTCGAGGGAGGGAAAACTGTTTTTT
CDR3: CASSLVASREGKLFF

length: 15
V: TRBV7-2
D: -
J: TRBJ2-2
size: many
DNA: TGTGCCAGCAGCTTAGTGGTGAGGGGCACCGGGGAGCTGTTTTTT
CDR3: CASSLVVRGTGELFF

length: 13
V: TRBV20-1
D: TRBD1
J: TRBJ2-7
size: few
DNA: TGCAGCGCTACAGGGGAAACCTCCTACGAGCAGTACTTC
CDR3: CSATGETSYEQYF

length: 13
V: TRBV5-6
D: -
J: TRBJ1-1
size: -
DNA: TGTGCCAGCAGCCTGGGACTGCGCACTGAAGCTTTCTTT
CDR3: CASSLGLRTEAFF

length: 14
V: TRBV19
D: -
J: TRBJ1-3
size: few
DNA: TGTGCCAGTTATGGGCTACTCTCAGGAAACACCATATATTTT
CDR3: CASYGLLSGNTIYF

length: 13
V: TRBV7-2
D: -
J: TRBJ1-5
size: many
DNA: TGTGCCAGCAGCTTAGTTGGCAATCAGCCCCAGCATTTT
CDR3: CASSLVGNQPQHF

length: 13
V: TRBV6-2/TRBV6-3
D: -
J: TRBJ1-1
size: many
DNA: TGTGCCAGCAGTTATCGGAAGAACACTGAAGCTTTCTTT
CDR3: CASSYRKNTEAFF

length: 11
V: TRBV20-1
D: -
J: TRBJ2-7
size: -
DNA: TGCAGTGCTAGAGATGTGCACGAGCAGTACTTC
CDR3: CSARDVHEQYF

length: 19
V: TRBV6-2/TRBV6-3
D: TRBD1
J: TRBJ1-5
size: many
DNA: TGTGCCAGCAGTAACACGAACGGACAGGTTCGCGGGGGCAATCAGCCCCAGCATTTT
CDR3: CASSNTNGQVRGGNQPQHF

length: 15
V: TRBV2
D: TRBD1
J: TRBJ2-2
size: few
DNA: TGTGCCAGCAGCTGGACAGGGAGTGTATCCGGGGAGCTGTTTTTT
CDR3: CASSWTGSVSGELFF